What follows is one TCR beta chain and its context. Its antigen is unidentified. This record belongs to a study of T cells after yellow fever vaccination. Study-level points and caveats: At 95% to 96% for CD4 and over 80% for CD8, most primary-vaccination clones showed up again after the booster. Though weaker, the secondary response peaked faster, on day 5 versus 15.

The TCR cDNA carried a universal primer site and UMIs from 5'RACE template switching. Each CDR3 protein is one row after TCRdb ran MiXCR on the 5' RACE reads. In the table there are 120,000 or so distinct CDR3 sequences, more than 7.5% of which are singletons. The CDR3 is 13 residues long. V was shortened by 3 bases and J by 0 bases, with 7 bases between the two germline ends. The V gene's germline CDR1 is SGHNT and CDR2 YYREEE (reference sequence). The source material was CD8+ T cells sorted from PBMCs, sampled on the day of the yellow fever booster vaccination. The chain links TRBV5-4 to TRBJ2-7; D call uncertain. The origin of this receptor is a man aged 18 to 30 who received the YFV17D yellow fever vaccine. DNA of the CDR3: TGTGCCAGCAGCTCCCGATACTCCTACGAGCAGTACTTC. Its protein is CASSSRYSYEQYF.